These 16 T cell receptor beta chains were all obtained from the same sample, sequenced in a study of shared clonotypes between healthy human individuals. It was CD45RO-negative cells, positively selected for CCR7, that made up naive CD8 cells, with terminally differentiated effector memory CD45RA+ cells excluded. Profiled with immunoSEQ multiplex PCR; TCRdb holds only in-frame clones, not every one. The sample has 650,000 to 800,000 clones, roughly nine tenths seen once. Material: naive CD8+ T cells sorted from blood. These receptors came from a man aged 30 to 45 in good health.

The chain joins TRBV7-9 to TRBJ2-1, with D tentatively TRBD2 (5 bases). V was trimmed by 5 bases and J by 5 bases, leaving 19 bases between them. This CDR3 contains 16 residues. Germline V lookup: CDR1 SEHNR, CDR2 FQNEAQ (reference sequence). In DNA, the CDR3 is TGTGCCAGCAGCAGACGGACTCCTTCCCCTAACAATGAGCAGTTCTTC. This codes for CASSRRTPSPNNEQFF.

The J gene is TRBJ2-7, the V gene TRBV7-9; tentatively, D is TRBD1 (6 bases). The CDR3 runs 13 residues. Germline values: CDR1 SEHNR, CDR2 FQNEAQ (reference sequence). V was pared by 5 bases and J by 5 bases, with 13 bases between. The CDR3 DNA reads as TGTGCCAGCAGCACATACAGGGTCCACGAGCAGTACTTC. Translated, it gives CASSTYRVHEQYF.

This clone has only one observation. The chain uses TRBV11-2 and TRBJ1-5; 7 bases agree with TRBD1. This CDR3 contains 14 residues. V trimming: 4 bases; J trimming: 6 bases; junction bases outside the gene matches: 6. The V gene's germline CDR1 is SGHAT and CDR2 FQNNGV. CDR3 in DNA: TGTGCCAGCAGCTCGCGACAGGGTGCTCAGCCCCAGCATTTT. This codes for CASSSRQGAQPQHF.

This clone was counted a single time. Other DNA sequences of this sample code for an identical CDR3. This rearrangement joins TRBV6-5 to TRBJ2-1; D gene uncertain. Trimming took 0 bases from V and 4 from J, leaving 4 bases between them. This CDR3 has 13 amino acids. CDR1 and CDR2 (germline): MNHEY, SVGAGI. In nucleotides, the CDR3 is TGTGCCAGCAGTTACTCAGGTTACAATGAGCAGTTCTTC. This codes for CASSYSGYNEQFF.

This chain connects TRBV29-1 to TRBJ2-7; D may be TRBD1 or TRBD2 (5 bases each). This CDR3 spans 11 amino acids. V was clipped by 6 bases and J by 5 bases, with 11 bases between them. From germline, CDR1 is SQVTM and CDR2 ANQGSEA. This CDR3 reads CSVGTSHEQYF. The DNA of the CDR3 is TGCAGCGTGGGGACGTCCCACGAGCAGTACTTC.

The CDR3 spells CASSYIAGEEADTQYF. Written as DNA, the CDR3 is TGTGCCAGCAGTTACATAGCGGGAGAGGAGGCAGATACGCAGTATTTT. V is TRBV27 and J is TRBJ2-3, with TRBD2 identical over 9 bases. Trimming took 4 bases from V and 4 from J; bases not matched to a gene: 9. CDR3 length: 16 residues. The germline V gene has CDR1 MNHEY and CDR2 SMNVEV (reference sequence).

The V call is TRBV7-2, the J call TRBJ2-1; 13 bases fit TRBD2. The CDR3 totals 17 residues. CDR1 SGHTA and CDR2 FQGNSA come from the germline V gene. With 5 bases clipped from V and 5 bases from J, the junction kept 9 bases outside the gene matches. CDR3: CASSVGLAGVFDNEQFF. DNA of the CDR3: TGTGCCAGCAGCGTCGGACTAGCGGGAGTCTTTGACAATGAGCAGTTCTTC.

The genes are TRBV7-6 and TRBJ2-3; TRBD1 agrees at 7 bases. The ends lost 5 bases at V and 2 bases at J; junction bases unmatched: 10. This CDR3 has 16 residues. Germline loops: CDR1 SGHVS, CDR2 FNYEAQ. In DNA form, the CDR3 reads TGTGCCAGCAGCCAGACGGTGGGACAGAACACAGATACGCAGTATTTT. This gives the protein CASSQTVGQNTDTQYF.

The chain combines TRBV15 with TRBJ2-5; TRBD1 matches at 11 bases. From germline, CDR1 is LNHNV and CDR2 YYDKDF (reference sequence). The length of the CDR3 is 17 residues. The V gene end was trimmed by 0 bases and the J gene end by 6 bases; junction bases not matched to a gene: 9. The DNA of the CDR3 is TGTGCCACCAGCAGAGAGGGCGGGACAGGGGGTATGAAGACCCAGTACTTC. The encoded protein is CATSREGGTGGMKTQYF.

The V and J genes are TRBV9 and TRBJ2-2; D ambiguous. The CDR3 is 13 residues long. The V gene's germline CDR1 is SGDLS and CDR2 YYNGEE. The germline V and J ends were trimmed by 4 bases and 0 bases, with 4 bases remaining between them. Written as DNA, the CDR3 is TGTGCCAGCAGCCCCTCGAACACCGGGGAGCTGTTTTTT. Amino acid sequence: CASSPSNTGELFF. Complete variable domain (other parts from reference TRBV9 and TRBJ2-2): DSGVTQTPKHLITATGQRVTLRCSPRSGDLSVYWYQQSLDQGLQFLIQYYNGEERAKGNILERFSAQQFPDLHSELNLSSLELGDSALYFCASSPSNTGELFFGEGSRLTVL.

This chain links TRBV18 with TRBJ2-3; D possibly uses TRBD1 or TRBD2 (5 bases each). Trimming shortened V by 0 bases and J by 1 base, and 5 bases separated the two germline ends. The CDR3 extends over 14 amino acids. The germline V gene encodes CDR1 KGHSH and CDR2 LQKENI. This CDR3 reads CASSPPGGTDTQYF. The CDR3 DNA is TGTGCCAGCTCACCACCGGGGGGCACAGATACGCAGTATTTT. The full variable domain, with the rest looked up from reference TRBV18 and TRBJ2-3, is NAGVMQNPRHLVRRRGQEARLRCSPMKGHSHVYWYRQLPEEGLKFMVYLQKENIIDESGMPKERFSAEFPKEGPSILRIQQVVRGDSAAYFCASSPPGGTDTQYFGPGTRLTVL.

The chain employs TRBV10-2 and TRBJ1-5, with D possibly being TRBD1 (6 bases). Germline lookup yields CDR1 WSHSY and CDR2 SAAADI. This CDR3 region has 14 residues. Deletions cut 3 bases from V and 6 bases from J, with 12 bases between. CDR3 bases: TGCGCCAGCAGTGATGACCAGGGGTTTCAGCCCCAGCATTTT. Translation: CASSDDQGFQPQHF.

This rearrangement joins TRBV7-2 to TRBJ2-5; D is uncertain. This CDR3 spans 14 amino acids. The V end was cut by 3 bases, the J end by 1 base, with 9 bases between. Germline CDR1 SGHTA, CDR2 FQGNSA. The chain's CDR3 is CASSLGGLQETQYF. The CDR3 region has the DNA TGTGCCAGCAGCTTGGGCGGCCTCCAAGAGACCCAGTACTTC.

V is TRBV7-2 and J is TRBJ2-7; 11 nucleotides line up with TRBD2. Looked up from germline, CDR1 is SGHTA and CDR2 is FQGNSA. The CDR3 sequence is 17 residues long. J was trimmed by 5 bases and V by 4 bases; bases with no gene match: 13. CDR3 amino acids: CASSSTHPRLAGNEQYF. The CDR3 DNA sequence: TGTGCCAGCAGCTCAACTCACCCGAGACTAGCGGGAAACGAGCAGTACTTC.

This clone was counted once. The chain joins TRBV5-4 to TRBJ2-1; D is uncertain. Germline V CDR1 and CDR2: SGHNT, YYREEE (reference sequence). The CDR3 covers 14 residues. The V end was cut by 2 bases, the J end by 5 bases, with 11 bases between. CDR3 sequence reads: CASSFETPNNEQFF. CDR3 DNA sequence: TGTGCCAGCAGCTTTGAAACTCCAAACAATGAGCAGTTCTTC.

The rearrangement uses TRBV4-1 and TRBJ2-7, with D perhaps TRBD2 (5 bases). Looked up from germline, CDR1 is MGHRA and CDR2 is YSYEKL. The CDR3 runs 15 residues. Trimming removed 3 bases from V and 3 bases from J, with 15 bases in between. The CDR3 sequence is CASSQGPGGNYEQYF. In nucleotides, the CDR3 is TGCGCCAGCAGCCAGGGCCCTGGAGGTAACTACGAGCAGTACTTC.